This T cell receptor (beta chain) was profiled in a study of CD8+ T cells in alopecia areata. About the research overall: At a dose of 5 to 10 mg twice daily, oral tofacitinib was given to treated patients.

The V segment lost 4 bases and the J segment 2 bases; nucleotides outside the gene matches: 0. This CDR3 comprises 15 residues. Germline loops: CDR1 MNHNS, CDR2 SASEGT. Extraction and reverse transcription of RNA yielded cDNA as the sequencing template. Profiling relied on immunoSEQ multiplex PCR, and the TCRdb table lists in-frame clones only, not all of them. The table lists more than 100,000 clones, approximately 53% of them singletons. This clone was seen only once. V is TRBV6-1 and J is TRBJ2-6; 9 nucleotides line up with TRBD1. The sequence derives from a human donor with alopecia areata. Sequenced here: CD4+ T cells sorted from blood, sampled at week 0. In nucleotides, the CDR3 is TGTGCCAGCAGTGGACAGGGGGCTGGGGCCAACGTCCTGACTTTC. It codes for CASSGQGAGANVLTF.